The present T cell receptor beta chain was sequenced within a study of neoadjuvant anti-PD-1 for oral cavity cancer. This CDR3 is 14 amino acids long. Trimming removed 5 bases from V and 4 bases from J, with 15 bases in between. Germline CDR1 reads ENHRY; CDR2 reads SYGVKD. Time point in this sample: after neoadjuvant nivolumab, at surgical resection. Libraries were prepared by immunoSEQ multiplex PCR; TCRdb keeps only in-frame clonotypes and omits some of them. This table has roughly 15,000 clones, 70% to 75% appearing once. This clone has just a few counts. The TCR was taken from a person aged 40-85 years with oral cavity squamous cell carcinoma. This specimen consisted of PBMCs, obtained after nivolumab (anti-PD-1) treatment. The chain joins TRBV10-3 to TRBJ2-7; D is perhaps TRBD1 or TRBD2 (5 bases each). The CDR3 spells CAISSFGARYEQYF. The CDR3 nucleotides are TGTGCCATCAGTTCTTTCGGGGCAAGATACGAGCAGTACTTC.